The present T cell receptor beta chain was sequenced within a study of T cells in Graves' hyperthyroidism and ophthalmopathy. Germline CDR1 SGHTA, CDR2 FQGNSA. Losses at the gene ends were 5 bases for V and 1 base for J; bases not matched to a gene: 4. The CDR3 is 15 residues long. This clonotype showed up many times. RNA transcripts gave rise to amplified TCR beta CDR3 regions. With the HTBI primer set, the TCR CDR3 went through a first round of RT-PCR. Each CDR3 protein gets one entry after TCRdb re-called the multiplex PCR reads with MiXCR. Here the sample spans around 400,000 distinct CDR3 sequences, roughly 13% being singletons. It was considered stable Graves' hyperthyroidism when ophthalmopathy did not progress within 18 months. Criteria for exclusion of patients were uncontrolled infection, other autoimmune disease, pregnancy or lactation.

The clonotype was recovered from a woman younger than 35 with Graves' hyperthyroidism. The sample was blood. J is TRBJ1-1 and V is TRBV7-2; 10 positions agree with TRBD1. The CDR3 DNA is TGTGCCAGCAGCACCTGGGACAGGGGGAACACTGAAGCTTTCTTT. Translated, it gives CASSTWDRGNTEAFF.